This T cell receptor (beta chain) was recovered during a study of CD8+ T cells in alopecia areata. Study-wide background: For the treated group, dosing was oral tofacitinib at 5 to 10 mg twice daily. General observations from the study: Clonality was higher in lesional than normal scalp, especially in alopecia totalis/universalis.

Sequencing used cDNA as its template, made by extracting RNA and reverse transcribing it. Method: immunoSEQ multiplex PCR; TCRdb's copy keeps in-frame clones and lacks some. The data show 10,000 to 15,000 clones, 68% seen once. In germline, CDR1 is MNHEY, CDR2 SVGAGI. V was cut by 5 bases and J by 5 bases, with 12 bases left in between. The CDR3 consists of 14 residues. Note on this clone: The antigen is not known.

The treatment denotes: oral pan-JAK inhibitor, 5-10 mg twice daily. Peripheral blood samples and lesional scalp punch biopsies were obtained from alopecia areata patients. The V and J genes are TRBV6-5 and TRBJ1-4; D not resolved. This clonotype was obtained from a human donor with alopecia areata. The sequencing here drew on skin, taken at week 4, from a patient treated with tofacitinib. The CDR3 protein is CASSTAKGNEKLFF. In nucleotides, the CDR3 is TGTGCCAGCAGTACGGCTAAGGGCAATGAAAAACTGTTTTTT.